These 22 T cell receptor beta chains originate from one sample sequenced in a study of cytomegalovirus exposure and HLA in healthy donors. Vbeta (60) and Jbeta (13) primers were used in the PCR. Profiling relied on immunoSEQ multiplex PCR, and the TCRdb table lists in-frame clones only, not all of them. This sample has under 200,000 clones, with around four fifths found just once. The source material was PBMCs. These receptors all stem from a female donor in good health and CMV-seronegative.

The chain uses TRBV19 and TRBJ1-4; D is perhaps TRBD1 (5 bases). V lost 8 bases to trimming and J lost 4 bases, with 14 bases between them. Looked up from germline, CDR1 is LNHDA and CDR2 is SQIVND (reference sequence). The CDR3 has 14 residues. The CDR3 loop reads CASGVGADNEKLFF. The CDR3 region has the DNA TGTGCCAGTGGCGTAGGGGCCGATAATGAAAAACTGTTTTTT.

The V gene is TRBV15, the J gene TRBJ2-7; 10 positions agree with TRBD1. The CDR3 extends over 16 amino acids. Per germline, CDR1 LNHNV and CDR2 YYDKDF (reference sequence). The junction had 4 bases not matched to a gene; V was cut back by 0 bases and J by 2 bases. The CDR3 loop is CATSREPDRGAYEQYF. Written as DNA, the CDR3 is TGTGCCACCAGCAGAGAACCGGACAGGGGGGCCTACGAGCAGTACTTC.

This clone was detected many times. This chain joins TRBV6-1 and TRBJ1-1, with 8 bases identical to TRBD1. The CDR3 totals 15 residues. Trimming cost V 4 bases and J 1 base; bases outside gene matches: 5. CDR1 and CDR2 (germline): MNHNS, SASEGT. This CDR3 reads CASSVATGGNTEAFF. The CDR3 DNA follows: TGTGCCAGCAGTGTAGCCACAGGGGGGAACACTGAAGCTTTCTTT.

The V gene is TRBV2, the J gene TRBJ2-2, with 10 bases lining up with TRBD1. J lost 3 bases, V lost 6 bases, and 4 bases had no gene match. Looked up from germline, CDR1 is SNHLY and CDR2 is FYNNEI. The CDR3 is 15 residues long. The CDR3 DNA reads TGTGCCAGCAGGCGACAGGGGGCCGACACCGGGGAGCTGTTTTTT. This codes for CASRRQGADTGELFF. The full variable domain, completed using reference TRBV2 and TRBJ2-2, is EPEVTQTPSHQVTQMGQEVILRCVPISNHLYFYWYRQILGQKVEFLVSFYNNEISEKSEIFDDQFSVERPDGSNFTLKIRSTKLEDSAMYFCASRRQGADTGELFFGEGSRLTVL.

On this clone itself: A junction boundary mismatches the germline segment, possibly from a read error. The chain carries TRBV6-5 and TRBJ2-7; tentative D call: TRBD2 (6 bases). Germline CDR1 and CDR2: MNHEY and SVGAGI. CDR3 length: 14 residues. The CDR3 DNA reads TGTGCCAGCAGCCGGGGACTTGACGGGTCCGAGCAGCACTTC. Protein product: CASSRGLDGSEQHF.

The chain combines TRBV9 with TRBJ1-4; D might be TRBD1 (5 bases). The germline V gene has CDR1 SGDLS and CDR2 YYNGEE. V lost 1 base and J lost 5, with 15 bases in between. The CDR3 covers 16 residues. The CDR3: CASSVSPTENNEKLFF. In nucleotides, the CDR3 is TGTGCCAGCAGCGTATCCCCGACAGAAAACAATGAAAAACTGTTTTTT.

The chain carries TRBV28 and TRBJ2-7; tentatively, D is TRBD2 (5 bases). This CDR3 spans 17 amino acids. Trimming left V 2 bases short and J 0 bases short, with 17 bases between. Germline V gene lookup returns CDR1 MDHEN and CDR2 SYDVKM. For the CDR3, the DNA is TGTGCCAGCAGTTTAGGCTCAGGAGGCGCGATCTCCTACGAGCAGTACTTC. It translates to CASSLGSGGAISYEQYF.

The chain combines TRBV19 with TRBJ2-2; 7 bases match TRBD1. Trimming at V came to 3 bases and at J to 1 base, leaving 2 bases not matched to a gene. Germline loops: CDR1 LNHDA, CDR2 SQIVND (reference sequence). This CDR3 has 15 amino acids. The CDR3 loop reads CASSIRQGNTGELFF. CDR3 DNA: TGTGCCAGTAGTATCCGACAGGGGAACACCGGGGAGCTGTTTTTT. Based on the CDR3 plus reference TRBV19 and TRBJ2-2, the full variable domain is DGGITQSPKYLFRKEGQNVTLSCEQNLNHDAMYWYRQDPGQGLRLIYYSQIVNDFQKGDIAEGYSVSREKKESFPLTVTSAQKNPTAFYLCASSIRQGNTGELFFGEGSRLTVL.

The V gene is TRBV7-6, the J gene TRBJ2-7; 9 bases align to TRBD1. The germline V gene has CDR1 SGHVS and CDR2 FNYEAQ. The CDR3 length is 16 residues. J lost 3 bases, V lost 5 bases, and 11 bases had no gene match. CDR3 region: CASSDTGTGNLYEQYF. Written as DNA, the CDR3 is TGTGCCAGCAGCGATACCGGGACAGGGAACCTCTACGAGCAGTACTTC.

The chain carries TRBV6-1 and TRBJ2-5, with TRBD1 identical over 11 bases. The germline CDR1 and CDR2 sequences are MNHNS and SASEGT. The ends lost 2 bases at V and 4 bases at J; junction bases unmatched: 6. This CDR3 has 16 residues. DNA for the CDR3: TGTGCCAGCAGTGAAAGGTCGGGGACAGGGGGAGAGACCCAGTACTTC. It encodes CASSERSGTGGETQYF.

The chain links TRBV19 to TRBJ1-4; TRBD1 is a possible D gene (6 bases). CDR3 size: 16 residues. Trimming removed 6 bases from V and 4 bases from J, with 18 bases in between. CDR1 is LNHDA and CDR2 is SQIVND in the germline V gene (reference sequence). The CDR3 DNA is TGTGCCAGTAGCCCCAGTTGGACAGCCGATAATGAAAAACTGTTTTTT. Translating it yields CASSPSWTADNEKLFF.

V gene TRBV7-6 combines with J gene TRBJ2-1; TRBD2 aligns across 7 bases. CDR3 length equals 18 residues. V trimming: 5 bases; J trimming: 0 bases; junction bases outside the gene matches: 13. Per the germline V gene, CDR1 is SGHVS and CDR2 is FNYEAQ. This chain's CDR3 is CASSGNAGAMSSYNEQFF. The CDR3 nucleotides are TGTGCCAGCAGCGGTAATGCGGGAGCGATGAGCTCCTACAATGAGCAGTTCTTC.

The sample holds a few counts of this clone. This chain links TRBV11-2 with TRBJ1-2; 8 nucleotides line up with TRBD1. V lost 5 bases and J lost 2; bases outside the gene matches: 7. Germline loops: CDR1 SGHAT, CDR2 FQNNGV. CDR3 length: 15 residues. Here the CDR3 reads CASSTQTGVNYGYTF. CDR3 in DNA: TGTGCCAGCAGCACCCAGACAGGGGTAAACTATGGCTACACCTTC. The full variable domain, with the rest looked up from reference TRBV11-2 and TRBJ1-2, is EAGVAQSPRYKIIEKRQSVAFWCNPISGHATLYWYQQILGQGPKLLIQFQNNGVVDDSQLPKDRFSAERLKGVDSTLKIQPAKLEDSAVYLCASSTQTGVNYGYTFGSGTRLTVV.

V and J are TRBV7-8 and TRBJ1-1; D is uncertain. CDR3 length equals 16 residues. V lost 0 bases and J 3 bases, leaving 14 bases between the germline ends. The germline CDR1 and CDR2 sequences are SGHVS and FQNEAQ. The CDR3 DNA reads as TGTGCCAGCAGCTTAGCCCGGCTGGAGGGTTACACTGAAGCTTTCTTT. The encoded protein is CASSLARLEGYTEAFF.

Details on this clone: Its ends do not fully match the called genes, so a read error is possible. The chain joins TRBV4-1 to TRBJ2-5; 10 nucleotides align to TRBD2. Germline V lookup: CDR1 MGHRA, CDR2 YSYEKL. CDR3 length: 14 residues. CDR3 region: CASSQEIPSGSQHF. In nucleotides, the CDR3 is TGCGCCAGCAGCCAAGAAATTCCTAGCGGGAGTCAGCACTTC.

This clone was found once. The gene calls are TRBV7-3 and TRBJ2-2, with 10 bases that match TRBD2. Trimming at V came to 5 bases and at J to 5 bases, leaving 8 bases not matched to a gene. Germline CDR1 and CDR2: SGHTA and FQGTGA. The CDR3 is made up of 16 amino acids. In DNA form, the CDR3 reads TGTGCCAGCAGCCCCAGAGGAGCGGGGGGGACCGGGGAGCTGTTTTTT. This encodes CASSPRGAGGTGELFF.

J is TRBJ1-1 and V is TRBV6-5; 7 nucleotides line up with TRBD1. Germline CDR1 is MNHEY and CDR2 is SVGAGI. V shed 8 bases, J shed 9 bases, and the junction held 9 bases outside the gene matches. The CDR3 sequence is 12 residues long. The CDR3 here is CASLPPGQQAFF. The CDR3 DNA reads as TGTGCCAGCTTACCGCCGGGACAGCAAGCTTTCTTT.

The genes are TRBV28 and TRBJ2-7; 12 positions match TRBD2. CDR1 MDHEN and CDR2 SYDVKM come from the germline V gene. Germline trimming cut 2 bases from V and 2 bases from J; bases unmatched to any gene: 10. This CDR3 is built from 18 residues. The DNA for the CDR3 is TGTGCCAGCAGTTTAGTCCTAGCGGGAGGGGGGGGAACCTACGAGCAGTACTTC. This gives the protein CASSLVLAGGGGTYEQYF.

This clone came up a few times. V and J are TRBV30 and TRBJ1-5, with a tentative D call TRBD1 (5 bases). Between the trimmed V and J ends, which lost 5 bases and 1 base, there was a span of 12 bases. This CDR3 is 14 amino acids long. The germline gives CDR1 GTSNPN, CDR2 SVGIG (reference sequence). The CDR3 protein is CAWGGTVSNQPQHF. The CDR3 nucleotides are TGTGCCTGGGGGGGGACGGTGAGCAATCAGCCCCAGCATTTT. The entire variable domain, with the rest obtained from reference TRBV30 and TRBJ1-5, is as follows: SQTIHQWPATLVQPVGSPLSLECTVEGTSNPNLYWYRQAAGRGLQLLFYSVGIGQISSEVPQNLSASRPQDRQFILSSKKLLLSDSGFYLCAWGGTVSNQPQHFGDGTRLSIL.

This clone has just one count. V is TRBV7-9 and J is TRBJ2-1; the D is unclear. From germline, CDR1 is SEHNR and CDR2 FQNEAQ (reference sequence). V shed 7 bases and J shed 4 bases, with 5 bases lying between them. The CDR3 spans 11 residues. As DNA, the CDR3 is TGTGCCAGCACCCTGTACAATGAGCAGTTCTTC. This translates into CASTLYNEQFF.

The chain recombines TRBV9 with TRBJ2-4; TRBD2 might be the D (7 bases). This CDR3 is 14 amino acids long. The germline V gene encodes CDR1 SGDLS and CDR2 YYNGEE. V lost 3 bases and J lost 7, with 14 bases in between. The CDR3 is CASSEGGASNIQYF. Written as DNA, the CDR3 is TGTGCCAGCAGCGAGGGGGGGGCATCGAACATTCAGTACTTC.

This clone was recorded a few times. The CDR3 region has the DNA TGTGCCACCAGTGAACATCGGGACAAAGGAGAAAAACTGTTTTTT. Residues: CATSEHRDKGEKLFF. The chain is built from TRBV15 and TRBJ1-4, with a weak D call TRBD1 (6 bases). Trimming removed 6 bases from V and 8 bases from J, with 19 bases in between. The CDR3 has 15 amino acids. In germline, CDR1 is LNHNV, CDR2 YYDKDF (reference sequence).